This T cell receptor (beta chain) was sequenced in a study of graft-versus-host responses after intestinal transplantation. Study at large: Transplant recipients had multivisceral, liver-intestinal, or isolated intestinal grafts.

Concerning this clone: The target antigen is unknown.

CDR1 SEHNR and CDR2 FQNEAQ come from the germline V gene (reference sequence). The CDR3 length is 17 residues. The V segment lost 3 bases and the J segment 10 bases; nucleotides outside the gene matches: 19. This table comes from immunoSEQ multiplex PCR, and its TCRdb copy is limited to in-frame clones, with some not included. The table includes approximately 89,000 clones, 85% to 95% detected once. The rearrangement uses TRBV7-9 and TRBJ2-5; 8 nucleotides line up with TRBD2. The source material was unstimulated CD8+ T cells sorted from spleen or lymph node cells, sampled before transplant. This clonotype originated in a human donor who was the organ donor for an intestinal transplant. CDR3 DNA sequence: TGTGCCAGCAGCTTGGCCGGCTGGGGGACTAGTTTTCAAGACCAGTACTTC. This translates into CASSLAGWGTSFQDQYF.